This TCR beta chain is drawn from a study of cytomegalovirus exposure and HLA in healthy donors. In the study overall: T cells numbering 150 million to 200 million yielded more than 95 million unique TCR beta sequences in an earlier analysis.

Turning to this clone: Its specificity is not known.

Regarding the study as a whole: Later, TCR association rates were found to vary by HLA locus, highest for DRB1 and lowest for HLA-C. Within an earlier analysis, most TCR beta V segments proved productive either about 90% or about 30% of the time.

The CDR3 runs 15 residues. The ends were cut back, 2 bases at V and 6 bases at J, with 15 bases in the middle. The germline V gene encodes CDR1 MGHRA and CDR2 YSYEKL. The primer mix had 60 Vbeta and 13 Jbeta primers. Only in-frame clones appear in the TCRdb table, and some are missing; sequencing was by immunoSEQ multiplex PCR. The table lists about 190,000 clones, more than 75% of them singletons. Nominally healthy donors were sampled, though unrecorded immune exposures were likely. The specimen was PBMCs. V and J are TRBV4-1 and TRBJ2-3; a possible D gene is TRBD2 (5 bases). This TCR derives from a woman aged 50 to 60 in good health and CMV-seronegative. CDR3 in DNA: TGCGCCAGCAGCCAACGGGCTAGCACTGGCGATACGCAGTATTTT. Its protein product is CASSQRASTGDTQYF.